The 15 T cell receptor beta chains presented below share a single source sample, sequenced in a study of T cells after somatic rescue of genetic block. Repertoires were generated with immunoSEQ multiplex PCR, while TCRdb's copy carries only in-frame clones and drops some. This table has approximately 14,000 clones, approximately 75% appearing once. The sample taken for sequencing was peripheral blood mononuclear cells (PBMCs). These receptor sequences come from a man aged 18 to 35.

The V gene is TRBV28, the J gene TRBJ2-2; D might be TRBD2 (6 bases). The CDR3 length is 13 residues. The V end lost 10 bases, the J end lost 0 bases, and 9 bases lay between the germline ends. Germline V gives CDR1 MDHEN, CDR2 SYDVKM. The CDR3 sequence is CATGVANTGELFF. The CDR3 coding sequence is TGTGCCACGGGGGTTGCGAACACCGGGGAGCTGTTTTTT.

The J gene is TRBJ1-5, the V gene TRBV30, with TRBD1 matching 9 bases. The CDR3 has 18 residues. V gave up 1 base and J gave up 1 base; unmatched junction bases: 11. Germline lookup yields CDR1 GTSNPN and CDR2 SVGIG (reference sequence). The CDR3: CAWSDKNRGRGSNQPQHF. CDR3 nucleotides: TGTGCCTGGAGTGACAAGAACAGGGGGCGAGGGAGCAATCAGCCCCAGCATTTT.

The chain employs TRBV28 and TRBJ2-7; 7 positions match TRBD2. The CDR3 has 15 amino acids. V gave up 5 bases and J gave up 3 bases; unmatched junction bases: 10. The germline CDR1 and CDR2 sequences are MDHEN and SYDVKM. CDR3 nucleotides: TGTGCCAGCAGTACTTCTTTTTGGGGGGGCTACGAGCAGTACTTC. Translating gives CASSTSFWGGYEQYF.

This chain joins TRBV19 and TRBJ1-4, with D possibly being TRBD1 (5 bases). With 5 bases removed from V and 2 bases from J, the gap between germline ends came to 12 bases. The CDR3 consists of 15 residues. Germline V CDR1 and CDR2: LNHDA, SQIVND (reference sequence). The CDR3 loop is CASSPQGLTNEKLFF. Here the CDR3 DNA reads TGTGCCAGTAGTCCCCAGGGACTGACTAATGAAAAACTGTTTTTT.

The rearrangement links TRBV18 to TRBJ1-2; TRBD1 matches 12 bases. V was clipped by 3 bases and J by 8 bases; unmatched bases: 10. The germline V gene encodes CDR1 KGHSH and CDR2 LQKENI. CDR3 length equals 16 residues. This chain's CDR3 is CASSPVTGQGANGYTF. The CDR3 DNA reads as TGTGCCAGCTCACCTGTCACGGGACAGGGGGCTAACGGCTACACCTTC.

The chain joins TRBV7-9 to TRBJ2-7, with TRBD1 matching 8 bases. Germline CDR1 and CDR2: SEHNR and FQNEAQ (reference sequence). The CDR3 extends over 14 amino acids. V trimming: 1 base; J trimming: 4 bases; junction bases outside the gene matches: 3. The CDR3 nucleotides are TGTGCCAGCAGCTTAGTCACAGGGGGTTACGAGCAGTACTTC. Its translation: CASSLVTGGYEQYF.

The CDR3 loop is CASSIATGARHHF. In DNA, the CDR3 is TGTGCCAGTAGTATTGCCACGGGGGCACGACACCACTTT. This chain uses TRBV19 with TRBJ1-6; D is perhaps TRBD1 (6 bases). This CDR3 has 13 amino acids. Germline-derived CDR1 and CDR2 are LNHDA and SQIVND (reference sequence). V shed 3 bases and J shed 18 bases, with 18 bases lying between them.

The chain combines TRBV7-9 with TRBJ2-3; 11 bases are a match to TRBD2. This CDR3 has 12 residues. Germline V lookup: CDR1 SEHNR, CDR2 FQNEAQ (reference sequence). V lost 1 base to trimming and J lost 13 bases; unmatched junction nucleotides: 1. CDR3 protein: CASSLGSGGEYF. DNA of the CDR3: TGTGCCAGCAGCTTAGGTAGCGGGGGGGAGTATTTT.

The chain uses TRBV7-9 and TRBJ2-7; no clear D gene. Per germline, CDR1 SEHNR and CDR2 FQNEAQ (reference sequence). CDR3 length: 13 residues. Deletions cut 5 bases from V and 1 base from J, with 9 bases between. This CDR3 reads CASSLFGSYEQYF. The CDR3 DNA is TGTGCCAGCAGCCTCTTTGGGTCCTACGAGCAGTACTTC.

This clone ranks as medium-sized. The chain recombines TRBV2 with TRBJ2-5, with a possible D match to TRBD2 (7 bases). The ends were cut back, 7 bases at V and 2 bases at J, with 14 bases in the middle. The CDR3 has 14 residues. Germline CDR1 reads SNHLY; CDR2 reads FYNNEI. The CDR3 reads CASNRGALQETQYF. The CDR3 region has the DNA TGTGCCAGCAATCGGGGGGCACTACAAGAGACCCAGTACTTC.

The chain's CDR3 is CASSVAGTRAYQEQFF. As DNA, the CDR3 is TGTGCCAGCAGCGTAGCCGGGACTAGGGCCTATCAAGAGCAGTTCTTC. The chain links TRBV9 to TRBJ2-1, with TRBD2 matching over 8 bases. The CDR3 is made up of 16 amino acids. V was pared by 0 bases and J by 10 bases, with 12 bases of the junction left unmatched. Germline V gene sequence: CDR1 SGDLS, CDR2 YYNGEE.

The chain links TRBV6-5 to TRBJ1-2, with D possibly TRBD1 on 5 matching bases. The CDR3 sequence is 13 residues long. Looked up from germline, CDR1 is MNHEY and CDR2 is SVGAGI. V was cut by 7 bases and J by 1 base, with 10 bases left in between. CDR3 protein: CASKTVNNYGYTF. The CDR3 coding sequence is TGTGCCAGCAAGACAGTAAATAACTATGGCTACACCTTC.

The chain carries TRBV6-1 and TRBJ2-5; D gene ambiguous. The germline gives CDR1 MNHNS, CDR2 SASEGT. Trimming removed 3 bases at V and 5 bases at J, with 4 bases between. The CDR3 sequence is 11 residues long. CDR3 sequence (DNA): TGTGCCAGCAGTGACTGGGAGACCCAGTACTTC. Amino acid sequence: CASSDWETQYF.

V and J are TRBV10-3 and TRBJ1-1; maybe TRBD1 (6 bases). Germline CDR1 reads ENHRY; CDR2 reads SYGVKD. Trimming pared 8 bases from V and 0 bases from J, leaving 13 bases between. The CDR3 is 14 residues long. CDR3 loop: CAIGRGTLNTEAFF. The CDR3 DNA reads TGTGCCATCGGGAGAGGGACACTGAACACTGAAGCTTTCTTT.

This clone is medium-sized within its sample. The J gene is TRBJ1-2, the V gene TRBV28; 8 nucleotides align to TRBD1. There are 16 residues in the CDR3. Looked up from germline, CDR1 is MDHEN and CDR2 is SYDVKM. J was trimmed by 2 bases and V by 2 bases; bases with no gene match: 7. The CDR3 loop reads CASSLNRGNWNYGYTF. The CDR3, as DNA: TGTGCCAGCAGTTTAAACAGGGGGAATTGGAACTATGGCTACACCTTC.